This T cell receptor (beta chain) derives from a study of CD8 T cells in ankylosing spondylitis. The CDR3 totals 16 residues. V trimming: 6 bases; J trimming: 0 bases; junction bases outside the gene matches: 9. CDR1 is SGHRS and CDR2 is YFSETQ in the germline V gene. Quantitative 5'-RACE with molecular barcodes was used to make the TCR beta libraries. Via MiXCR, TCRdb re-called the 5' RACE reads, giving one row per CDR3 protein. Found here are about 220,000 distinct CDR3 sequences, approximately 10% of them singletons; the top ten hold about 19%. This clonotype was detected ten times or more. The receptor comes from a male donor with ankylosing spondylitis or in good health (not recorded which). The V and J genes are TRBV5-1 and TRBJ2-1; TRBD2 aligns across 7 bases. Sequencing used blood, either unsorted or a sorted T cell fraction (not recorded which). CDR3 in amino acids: CASTIQASGSYNEQFF. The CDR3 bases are TGCGCCAGCACCATCCAGGCTAGCGGCTCCTACAATGAGCAGTTCTTC.